This T cell receptor (beta chain) was sequenced during a study of Graves' ophthalmopathy and Graves' hyperthyroidism. Investigators amplified TCR beta CDR3 regions from RNA transcripts. An opening RT-PCR round employed HTBI primers and preceded a second-round multiplex PCR. Via MiXCR, TCRdb re-called the multiplex PCR reads, giving one row per CDR3 protein. The table records over a million distinct CDR3 sequences, about 38% of them present only once. Findings and limits, study-wide: Also, most clonotypes expanded in the thyroid above 0.001 frequency appeared in blood.

The junction had 8 bases not matched to a gene; V was cut back by 6 bases and J by 5 bases. The CDR3 has 14 residues. Looked up from germline, CDR1 is SEHNR and CDR2 is FQNEAQ (reference sequence). Worth noting for this clonotype: Its antigen remains unidentified.

The genes are TRBV7-9 and TRBJ2-7, with 9 bases matching TRBD2. The sample comprised peripheral blood or thyroid tissue (not recorded which). This sequence originates from an adult man with Graves' hyperthyroidism. The CDR3 is CASSLWRGGDEQYF. Here the CDR3 DNA reads TGTGCCAGCAGTTTATGGCGGGGGGGCGACGAGCAGTACTTC.